This T cell receptor (beta chain) is from a study of TIL therapy for anti-PD-1-resistant metastatic lung cancer listed by TCRdb under 2021. Some background on the complete study: Tumors were harvested before any PD-1/PD-L1 blockade; patients then received nivolumab, and those progressing received lymphodepletion, expanded TIL infusion and IL-2. Tumor and peripheral blood T cell receptor beta sequencing was used to track clonotypes across tumor, expanded TIL product and serial blood samples. Enrolled patients had a median age of about 50 years (range 38-75) and a median tumor PD-L1 proportion score of approximately 6%. The cohort was predominantly lung adenocarcinoma, with several EGFR-mutant and two ALK-rearranged tumors, and half of patients were current or former smokers. Across the cohort, whole-exome sequencing showed a median non-synonymous tumor mutation burden of around 1.4 mutations per megabase. What the research found in general, with its limitations: The study protocol defined all tumor marker inferences as exploratory. Clonotypes from the infused TIL partially replaced the baseline peripheral repertoire and then declined over months, and persistence showed no apparent association with response. The cohort was highly selected, including more treatment-naive, never-smoker and oncogene-addicted patients than is typical, which limits generalizability.

About this clone: It lacks a known antigen. Base-call qualities are not available, and no considerably larger clone is one nucleotide away.

The time point label for this specimen denotes: pre-treatment sample, taken before nivolumab and TIL therapy. Between late 2017 and 2020, a dual-center phase I trial enrolled adults who had stage 4 NSCLC. Samples came from a single-arm, open-label phase I trial of tumor-infiltrating lymphocyte therapy with nivolumab in advanced non-small cell lung cancer. Blood mononuclear cells were isolated from EDTA tubes by Ficoll gradient and were snap-frozen as pellets, and DNA was extracted with a Qiagen mini-prep kit. The immunoSEQ v3 hsTCRB kit was used to amplify TCR beta CDR3 regions from genomic DNA through bias-controlled multiplex PCR. TCR libraries were sequenced on an Illumina NextSeq 500 to approximately 2 million read pairs for survey level or roughly 4.5-6 million for deep level. The original pipeline was this. V, D and J genes were assigned, non-productive sequences were removed, and clonality was reported by immunoSEQ Analyzer software. Repertoires were compared using productive Simpson clonality and Morisita overlap index of productive TRB rearrangements between infused TIL and blood. For each clone in blood, the absolute clonotype count was estimated by multiplying the lymphocyte count by the CD3+ fraction and by the clone's productive frequency. This is the immuneACCESS table as TCRdb keeps it, with only in-frame sequences that have V and J called. A part of the clones is gone; compared with another copy, unresolved V genes explain less than half, and the rest is unexplained. That table supplies the V and J calls and clone size; D and trimming were determined from the DNA. The table for this sample lists 54,000 or so clones; about nine tenths of them were counted only once. The ten largest clonotypes hold 2.6% of the sample.

The germline V end is reduced by 6 bases and the J end by 4 bases; junction bases left unmatched: 3. The germline V gene yields SNHLY for CDR1 and FYNNEI for CDR2. There are 15 amino acids in the CDR3, from cysteine to phenylalanine inclusive. Only the CDR3 region is kept as DNA, spanning 45 bases read in frame from base 1. Sequencing was performed on blood, taken at baseline. The receptor's source is a person between 30 and 79 years old with non-small cell lung cancer. The sequence links TRBV2 to TRBJ2-1, and TRBD2 aligns with 13 junction nucleotides. The DNA sequence follows: TGTGCCAGCAGCCTGACTAGCGGGGGGTACAATGAGCAGTTCTTC. This sequence encodes CASSLTSGGYNEQFF.